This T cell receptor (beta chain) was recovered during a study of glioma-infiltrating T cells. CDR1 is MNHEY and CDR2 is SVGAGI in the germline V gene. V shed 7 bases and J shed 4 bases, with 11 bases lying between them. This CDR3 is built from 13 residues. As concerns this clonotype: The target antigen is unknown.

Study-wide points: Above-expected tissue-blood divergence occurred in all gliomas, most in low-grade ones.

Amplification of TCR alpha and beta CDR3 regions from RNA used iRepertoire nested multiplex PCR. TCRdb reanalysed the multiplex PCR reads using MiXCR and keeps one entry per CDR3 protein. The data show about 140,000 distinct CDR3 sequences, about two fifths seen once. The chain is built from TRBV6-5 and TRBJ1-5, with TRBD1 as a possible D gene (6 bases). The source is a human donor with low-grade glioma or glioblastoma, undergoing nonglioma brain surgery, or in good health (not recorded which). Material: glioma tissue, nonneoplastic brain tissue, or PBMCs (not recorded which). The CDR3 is CASMTGGNQPQHF. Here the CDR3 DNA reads TGTGCCAGCATGACAGGCGGAAATCAGCCCCAGCATTTT.